This T cell receptor beta chain was captured in a study of T-cell reconstitution after alpha-beta-depleted transplantation in children. During its preparation, the TCRbeta library received unique molecular identifiers. Each CDR3 protein gets one entry after TCRdb re-called the PCR reads with MiXCR. This table has just over 950,000 distinct CDR3 sequences, about 31% appearing once. Sequences were derived from PBMCs, mostly from graft donor cells, sampled 360 days after TCRalphabeta/CD19-depleted stem cell transplant. This receptor was taken from a boy in the first two years of life who had a stem cell transplant for SCID, so the T cells may come from the graft donor.

This CDR3 reads CSARGGTGFYEQYF. The CDR3 nucleotides are TGCAGTGCTAGAGGAGGGACAGGGTTCTACGAGCAGTACTTC. The J gene is TRBJ2-7, the V gene TRBV20-1; 9 bases fit TRBD1. The CDR3 length is 14 residues. The germline CDR1 and CDR2 sequences are DFQATT and SNEGSKA (reference sequence). V gave up 1 base and J gave up 3 bases; unmatched junction bases: 4.